The 26 T cell receptor beta chains listed next were all sequenced from one sample in a study of blood T cell repertoires in COVID-19. Sequencing was performed with immunoSEQ multiplex PCR; in TCRdb, only in-frame clones are kept and a portion is missing. This sample carries roughly 250,000 clones, around 83% of them seen once, and the ten largest clones take less than 8%. Sequencing used peripheral blood. The origin of the receptors is a woman between 45 and 60 years old with acute or convalescent COVID-19.

V gene TRBV19 combines with J gene TRBJ1-1; 11 nucleotides align to TRBD1. Unmatched junction bases numbered 10, after V lost 6 bases and J lost 10 bases. CDR3 size: 14 residues. Per germline, CDR1 LNHDA and CDR2 SQIVND (reference sequence). The CDR3 sequence is CASRGQGGKLAAFF. The DNA for the CDR3 is TGTGCCAGTAGGGGACAGGGGGGCAAGTTGGCAGCTTTCTTT.

There are many counts of this clone. The chain carries TRBV7-3 and TRBJ2-3; 7 bases match TRBD2. Germline V gives CDR1 SGHTA, CDR2 FQGTGA. Trimming at V came to 8 bases and at J to 0 bases, leaving 8 bases not matched to a gene. The CDR3 has 15 amino acids. CDR3 in amino acids: CASGIGGGSTDTQYF. The CDR3, as DNA: TGTGCCAGCGGCATTGGCGGGGGAAGCACAGATACGCAGTATTTT.

In its sample, this clone was seen a few times. The chain joins TRBV6-5 to TRBJ1-2; TRBD1 aligns across 7 bases. Germline loops: CDR1 MNHEY, CDR2 SVGAGI. The V segment lost 6 bases and the J segment 4 bases; nucleotides outside the gene matches: 5. This CDR3 region has 13 residues. The CDR3 bases are TGTGCCAGCAGCCTGACAGGGATCTATGGCTACACCTTC. It specifies CASSLTGIYGYTF.

The table lists this clone with many counts. The chain recombines TRBV4-2 with TRBJ2-1, with D unclear. The CDR3 is 14 residues long. The V gene's germline CDR1 is LGHNA and CDR2 YNFKEQ. Trimming removed 0 bases at V and 10 bases at J, with 13 bases between. In nucleotides, the CDR3 is TGTGCCAGCAGCCAAGAGGTAGTTGTGGTGGAGCAGTTCTTC. It specifies CASSQEVVVVEQFF.

This clone is a singleton in its sample. The chain uses TRBV27 and TRBJ2-3; the D is unclear. V gave up 1 base and J gave up 3 bases, with 14 bases separating them. CDR1 and CDR2 from the germline V gene are MNHEY and SMNVEV (reference sequence). There are 16 residues in the CDR3. The CDR3 protein is CASSLFSYYGTDTQYF. The CDR3 nucleotides read TGTGCCAGCAGTTTATTTTCGTACTACGGGACAGATACGCAGTATTTT.

This clone was seen once. J is TRBJ1-5 and V is TRBV4-2, with 7 bases lining up with TRBD1. With 4 bases clipped from V and 9 bases from J, the junction kept 6 bases outside the gene matches. Germline CDR1 LGHNA, CDR2 YNFKEQ. This CDR3 is 13 amino acids long. This chain's CDR3 is CASSPGTEGPQHF. The CDR3 DNA is TGTGCCAGCAGCCCCGGGACAGAAGGGCCCCAGCATTTT.

The rearrangement uses TRBV7-9 and TRBJ1-1; D is undetermined. Per the germline V gene, CDR1 is SEHNR and CDR2 is FQNEAQ (reference sequence). There are 13 residues in the CDR3. V was pared by 1 base and J by 0 bases, with 3 bases between. CDR3 DNA sequence: TGTGCCAGCAGCTTAGATATGAACACTGAAGCTTTCTTT. This gives the protein CASSLDMNTEAFF.

J is TRBJ1-5 and V is TRBV20-1, with D possibly being TRBD1 (5 bases). V shed 3 bases and J shed 0 bases, with 15 bases lying between them. The CDR3 runs 16 residues. Germline values: CDR1 DFQATT, CDR2 SNEGSKA (reference sequence). The CDR3 sequence is CSASSQGQYSNQPQHF. The CDR3 bases are TGCAGTGCTAGTTCTCAGGGCCAATATAGCAATCAGCCCCAGCATTTT.

V usage is TRBV5-1 and J usage is TRBJ2-5, with D possibly being TRBD1 (6 bases). Germline V gene lookup returns CDR1 SGHRS and CDR2 YFSETQ. V was clipped by 0 bases and J by 5 bases, with 11 bases between them. There are 14 residues in the CDR3. The CDR3 DNA is TGCGCCAGCAGCTTGGGGACAGCGGTCGAGACCCAGTACTTC. Protein: CASSLGTAVETQYF.

This chain uses TRBV5-1 with TRBJ1-2; D might be TRBD1 (5 bases). V gave up 4 bases and J gave up 0 bases, with 13 bases separating them. The CDR3 totals 15 residues. Germline lookup yields CDR1 SGHRS and CDR2 YFSETQ. The CDR3 region has the DNA TGCGCCAGCAGCGGGGGGACGGAAGCTAACTATGGCTACACCTTC. Amino acids: CASSGGTEANYGYTF.

CDR3 region: CASSQGDRQTDTQYF. CDR3 sequence (DNA): TGTGCCAGCAGCCAAGGGGACAGGCAAACAGATACGCAGTATTTT. V is TRBV3-1 (or the pseudogene TRBV3-2) and J is TRBJ2-3, with 8 bases identical to TRBD1. This CDR3 has 15 amino acids. The germline CDR1 and CDR2 sequences are LGHDT and YNNKEL (reference sequence). The V segment lost 1 base and the J segment 3 bases; nucleotides outside the gene matches: 3.

V usage is TRBV7-9 and J usage is TRBJ2-7; 9 nucleotides line up with TRBD1. Germline CDR1 SEHNR, CDR2 FQNEAQ (reference sequence). The CDR3 runs to 15 residues. With V trimmed by 6 bases and J by 2 bases, 8 bases remained unmatched. CDR3 residues: CASSRPGQGTYEQYF. The CDR3 DNA is TGTGCCAGCAGTCGTCCGGGACAGGGAACCTACGAGCAGTACTTC.

CDR3 in DNA: TGCGCCAGCAGCCAGGGCTTTAGCAGGAGGTTAGAGACCCAGTACTTC. It encodes CASSQGFSRRLETQYF. The V gene is TRBV4-1, the J gene TRBJ2-5; TRBD2 might be the D (5 bases). V was pared by 3 bases and J by 4 bases, with 18 bases between. Germline V lookup: CDR1 MGHRA, CDR2 YSYEKL. The CDR3 spans 16 residues.

V is TRBV10-3 and J is TRBJ2-1; tentatively, D is TRBD2 (5 bases). Germline V lookup: CDR1 ENHRY, CDR2 SYGVKD. V was shortened by 10 bases and J by 6 bases, with 16 bases between the two germline ends. The CDR3 sequence is 13 residues long. Here the CDR3 reads CATGEPSGNEQFF. As DNA, the CDR3 is TGTGCCACCGGGGAACCCTCGGGCAATGAGCAGTTCTTC.

This chain links TRBV5-3 with TRBJ1-1; 8 nucleotides agree with TRBD1. TRBV5-3 is assigned to the ORF class and has an uncertain function. The CDR3 contains 14 residues. V shed 0 bases, J shed 8 bases, and the junction held 6 bases outside the gene matches. Written as DNA, the CDR3 is TGTGCCAGAAGCTTGGAGGCAGGGGGCGAGGAAGCTTTCTTT. This encodes CARSLEAGGEEAFF.

The J gene is TRBJ1-6, the V gene TRBV28, with 7 bases lining up with TRBD1. The CDR3 has 14 residues. Germline CDR1 and CDR2: MDHEN and SYDVKM. Trimming took 5 bases from V and 8 from J; bases not matched to a gene: 6. CDR3 protein: CASSDDREDSPLHF. CDR3 bases: TGTGCCAGCAGTGACGACAGGGAGGATTCACCCCTCCACTTT.

This chain uses TRBV6-1 with TRBJ2-2; D possibly corresponds to TRBD2 (6 bases). Germline CDR1 MNHNS, CDR2 SASEGT. The CDR3 is 15 residues long. The germline V and J ends were trimmed by 1 base and 2 bases, with 8 bases remaining between them. CDR3 sequence (DNA): TGTGCCAGCAGTGAAGTGCGGGGAAACACCGGGGAGCTGTTTTTT. Encoded protein: CASSEVRGNTGELFF.

The chain recombines TRBV14 with TRBJ2-2; D is perhaps TRBD2 (5 bases). The germline V gene has CDR1 SGHDN and CDR2 FVKESK. V lost 7 bases, J lost 6 bases, and 9 bases lay in between. This CDR3 contains 12 residues. CDR3 DNA: TGTGCCAGCACTCAGCGGCCCGGGGAGCTGTTTTTT. Translating it yields CASTQRPGELFF.

In its sample, this clone was seen once. The chain has TRBV14 and TRBJ1-1; D is undetermined. CDR1 and CDR2 from the germline V gene are SGHDN and FVKESK. The CDR3 covers 12 residues. With 0 bases removed from V and 8 bases from J, the gap between germline ends came to 7 bases. CDR3 loop: CASSQDGPEAFF. CDR3 nucleotide sequence: TGTGCCAGCAGCCAAGATGGGCCAGAAGCTTTCTTT.

V and J are TRBV19 and TRBJ1-2; TRBD1 matches 9 bases. Unmatched junction bases numbered 10, after V lost 6 bases and J lost 8 bases. CDR1 LNHDA and CDR2 SQIVND come from the germline V gene (reference sequence). The CDR3 loop spans 14 amino acids. DNA of the CDR3: TGTGCCAGTAGCGCACTGGACAGGGGTCGGGGCTACACCTTC. Translating it yields CASSALDRGRGYTF.

J is TRBJ2-1 and V is TRBV10-3; tentatively, D is TRBD2 (7 bases). This CDR3 has 13 residues. Between the trimmed V and J ends, which lost 8 bases and 11 bases, there was a span of 19 bases. Germline CDR1 reads ENHRY; CDR2 reads SYGVKD. In nucleotides, the CDR3 is TGTGCCATCTCATCTACAGCGGGACAAAAGCAGTTCTTC. It specifies CAISSTAGQKQFF.

This chain joins TRBV7-9 and TRBJ2-3; possibly TRBD1 for D (5 bases). Trimming stripped 5 bases from V and 9 bases from J, with 27 bases between. The CDR3 contains 17 residues. CDR1 and CDR2 from the germline V gene are SEHNR and FQNEAQ (reference sequence). The CDR3 spells CASSRWAGRTVVYTQYF. The CDR3, as DNA: TGTGCCAGCAGCCGCTGGGCAGGGCGGACGGTCGTGTACACGCAGTATTTT.

The chain couples TRBV19 to TRBJ1-3, with no clear D. CDR1 LNHDA and CDR2 SQIVND come from the germline V gene (reference sequence). The CDR3 has 17 amino acids. Trimming took 0 bases from V and 4 from J, leaving 16 bases between them. The CDR3 spells CASSIEATDRLGNTIYF. The CDR3 nucleotides are TGTGCCAGTAGTATAGAGGCAACCGATCGACTGGGAAACACCATATATTTT.

This sequence joins TRBV11-1 and TRBJ2-1, with D perhaps matching TRBD1 (6 bases). The germline V gene has CDR1 SGHAT and CDR2 FQDESV (reference sequence). This CDR3 region has 13 residues. V was clipped by 2 bases and J by 9 bases, with 11 bases between them. For the CDR3, the DNA is TGTGCCAGCAGCTTATTGTTAGGGGGTGAGCAGTTCTTC. Translated, it gives CASSLLLGGEQFF.

The rearrangement links TRBV5-6 to TRBJ2-6; 8 bases are shared with TRBD1. The V and J ends lost 4 bases and 0 bases, in that order; junction bases with no gene match: 12. Germline CDR1 is SGHDT and CDR2 is YYEEEE. The CDR3 is made up of 19 amino acids. In nucleotides, the CDR3 is TGTGCCAGCAGCCCGATCCCGGGACAGGTCGTCTCTGGGGCCAACGTCCTGACTTTC. Translating it yields CASSPIPGQVVSGANVLTF.

J is TRBJ2-1 and V is TRBV19; 8 bases agree with TRBD1. Trimming took 4 bases from V and 5 from J; bases not matched to a gene: 13. Germline V lookup: CDR1 LNHDA, CDR2 SQIVND (reference sequence). CDR3 length: 17 amino acids. CDR3 in DNA: TGTGCCAGTAGTACCTCAGGGGGCTCATGGTTCCACAATGAGCAGTTCTTC. This encodes CASSTSGGSWFHNEQFF.